This T cell receptor (beta chain) was obtained from a study of technical replicates of blood from a handful of donors. Assay: immunoSEQ multiplex PCR; the TCRdb copy retains only in-frame clones and omits some. The table records more than 65,000 clones, 95% of them present only once. This clonotype originated in a human donor in good health. The sample was T cells isolated from PBMCs.

CDR3 nucleotides: TGTGCCAGCAGTTACGGGGGGGCCGAGACCCAGTACTTC. Translation: CASSYGGAETQYF. This sequence joins TRBV6-5 and TRBJ2-5, with TRBD2 as a possible D gene (7 bases). Germline values: CDR1 MNHEY, CDR2 SVGAGI. The V and J ends lost 2 bases and 5 bases respectively, with 9 bases between them. The CDR3 runs to 13 residues.